This is a list of T cell receptor beta chains from one sample in a study of identical twins. One entry per CDR3 protein, called by TCRdb with MiXCR from the 5' RACE reads. The sample has some 1,700,000 distinct CDR3 sequences, around a third seen once. The material sequenced was cord blood. The receptor source for this set is a newborn girl in good health. Both conserved end residues are part of each CDR3. D genes are given only for firm matches. Where a row states a size, it is once, few, many or the class of an expanded clone; other rows omit it.

j_call: TRBJ2-3
clone_size: -
v_call: TRBV30
d_call: -
cdr3_aa: CAWSVGRSTDTQYF
cdr3_nt: TGTGCCTGGAGTGTAGGAAGAAGCACAGATACGCAGTATTTT

j_call: TRBJ1-5
clone_size: few
v_call: TRBV13
d_call: -
cdr3_aa: CASSEGKLGNQPQHF
cdr3_nt: TGTGCCAGCAGCGAAGGGAAGTTGGGCAATCAGCCCCAGCATTTT

j_call: TRBJ1-1
clone_size: few
v_call: TRBV4-2
d_call: -
cdr3_aa: CASSQEYAQGRPEAFF
cdr3_nt: TGTGCCAGCAGCCAAGAGTACGCCCAGGGACGACCTGAAGCTTTCTTT

j_call: TRBJ2-7
clone_size: -
v_call: TRBV5-1
d_call: TRBD1
cdr3_aa: CASSAWTGGRYEQYF
cdr3_nt: TGCGCCAGCAGCGCCTGGACAGGGGGACGCTACGAGCAGTACTTC

j_call: TRBJ2-5
clone_size: few
v_call: TRBV20-1
d_call: -
cdr3_aa: CSALLTGRAETQYF
cdr3_nt: TGCAGTGCTCTATTGACAGGGAGGGCGGAGACCCAGTACTTC

j_call: TRBJ2-4
clone_size: -
v_call: TRBV7-2
d_call: -
cdr3_aa: CASSPGAGWLGKNIQYF
cdr3_nt: TGTGCCAGCAGCCCAGGGGCAGGCTGGCTAGGCAAAAACATTCAGTACTTC

j_call: TRBJ2-1
clone_size: -
v_call: TRBV4-2
d_call: TRBD1
cdr3_aa: CASSQEGDRYNEQFF
cdr3_nt: TGTGCCAGCAGCCAAGAGGGGGACAGGTACAATGAGCAGTTCTTC

j_call: TRBJ2-7
clone_size: -
v_call: TRBV20-1
d_call: -
cdr3_aa: CSAREPGNEQYF
cdr3_nt: TGCAGTGCTAGAGAGCCGGGCAACGAGCAGTACTTC

j_call: TRBJ2-3
clone_size: many
v_call: TRBV9
d_call: -
cdr3_aa: CASSVEVGRTDTQYF
cdr3_nt: TGTGCCAGCAGCGTGGAGGTCGGGCGCACAGATACGCAGTATTTT

j_call: TRBJ2-1
clone_size: -
v_call: TRBV28
d_call: TRBD2
cdr3_aa: CASSLGTSGTFREQFF
cdr3_nt: TGTGCCAGCAGTTTAGGGACTAGCGGAACGTTTAGAGAGCAGTTCTTC

j_call: TRBJ1-1
clone_size: few
v_call: TRBV7-9
d_call: -
cdr3_aa: CASSRRYPGGYTEAFF
cdr3_nt: TGTGCCAGCAGCCGACGGTACCCAGGAGGGTACACTGAAGCTTTCTTT

j_call: TRBJ1-2
clone_size: -
v_call: TRBV5-1
d_call: -
cdr3_aa: CASSPTGLWGYTF
cdr3_nt: TGCGCCAGCAGCCCAACAGGCCTCTGGGGCTACACCTTC

j_call: TRBJ2-5
clone_size: -
v_call: TRBV4-2
d_call: -
cdr3_aa: CASSQATGRETQYF
cdr3_nt: TGTGCCAGCAGCCAAGCAACGGGGCGAGAGACCCAGTACTTC

j_call: TRBJ2-5
clone_size: -
v_call: TRBV4-1
d_call: -
cdr3_aa: CASSQQIIGYQETQYF
cdr3_nt: TGCGCCAGCAGCCAACAAATAATCGGGTACCAAGAGACCCAGTACTTC

j_call: TRBJ1-2
clone_size: many
v_call: TRBV29-1
d_call: TRBD1
cdr3_aa: CSVAYRGLDGYTF
cdr3_nt: TGCAGCGTTGCTTACAGGGGGCTCGACGGCTACACCTTC

j_call: TRBJ2-5
clone_size: few
v_call: TRBV3-1
d_call: -
cdr3_aa: CASSPLRGRKYF
cdr3_nt: TGTGCCAGCAGCCCCTTGAGGGGTAGGAAGTACTTC

j_call: TRBJ1-5
clone_size: -
v_call: TRBV3-1
d_call: TRBD1
cdr3_aa: CASSGTGTGFPQHF
cdr3_nt: TGTGCCAGCAGCGGAACCGGGACAGGGTTTCCCCAGCATTTT

j_call: TRBJ1-6
clone_size: -
v_call: TRBV6-5
d_call: TRBD1
cdr3_aa: CASSYGQAGRALHF
cdr3_nt: TGTGCCAGCAGTTACGGACAGGCTGGAAGGGCCCTCCACTTT

j_call: TRBJ2-7
clone_size: -
v_call: TRBV20-1
d_call: TRBD2
cdr3_aa: CSARSIAGVYEQYF
cdr3_nt: TGCAGTGCTAGGTCGATAGCGGGAGTGTACGAGCAGTACTTC

j_call: TRBJ2-5
clone_size: -
v_call: TRBV6-5
d_call: -
cdr3_aa: CASSYDGETQYF
cdr3_nt: TGTGCCAGCAGTTACGATGGGGAGACCCAGTACTTC

j_call: TRBJ1-1
clone_size: few
v_call: TRBV7-9
d_call: TRBD1
cdr3_aa: CASSYLTGSNTEAFF
cdr3_nt: TGTGCCAGCAGCTACCTGACAGGGTCGAACACTGAAGCTTTCTTT

j_call: TRBJ2-7
clone_size: -
v_call: TRBV20-1
d_call: -
cdr3_aa: CSARDRRMGEQYF
cdr3_nt: TGCAGTGCTAGAGATCGCAGGATGGGCGAGCAGTACTTC

j_call: TRBJ2-4
clone_size: -
v_call: TRBV6-6
d_call: -
cdr3_aa: CASSYSRGKNKNIQYF
cdr3_nt: TGTGCCAGCAGTTATTCGCGGGGAAAGAACAAAAACATTCAGTACTTC

j_call: TRBJ2-7
clone_size: few
v_call: TRBV7-8
d_call: TRBD1
cdr3_aa: CASSLDRGPYYEQYF
cdr3_nt: TGTGCCAGCAGCTTGGACAGGGGGCCATACTACGAGCAGTACTTC

j_call: TRBJ2-7
clone_size: -
v_call: TRBV5-1
d_call: -
cdr3_aa: CASSLLRPPYEQYF
cdr3_nt: TGCGCCAGCAGCTTGCTGCGACCACCCTACGAGCAGTACTTC

j_call: TRBJ2-1
clone_size: -
v_call: TRBV7-9
d_call: TRBD1
cdr3_aa: CASSFPWDRSAYNEQFF
cdr3_nt: TGTGCCAGCAGCTTCCCCTGGGACAGGTCCGCCTACAATGAGCAGTTCTTC

j_call: TRBJ2-5
clone_size: many
v_call: TRBV29-1
d_call: TRBD2
cdr3_aa: CSVGDRAPTFLAGGPYQETQYF
cdr3_nt: TGCAGCGTTGGGGACAGGGCCCCTACATTTCTAGCGGGAGGCCCGTACCAAGAGACCCAGTACTTC

j_call: TRBJ2-7
clone_size: -
v_call: TRBV6-5
d_call: -
cdr3_aa: CASSYYFSYEQYF
cdr3_nt: TGTGCCAGCAGTTACTACTTCTCCTACGAGCAGTACTTC

j_call: TRBJ1-2
clone_size: -
v_call: TRBV20-1
d_call: TRBD1
cdr3_aa: CSARESGRTGGSPYGYTF
cdr3_nt: TGCAGTGCTAGAGAGAGTGGCCGGACAGGGGGCTCCCCCTATGGCTACACCTTC

j_call: TRBJ2-3
clone_size: -
v_call: TRBV4-1
d_call: TRBD2
cdr3_aa: CASSQGFSGGVTDTQYF
cdr3_nt: TGCGCCAGCAGCCAAGGTTTTAGCGGGGGGGTGACAGATACGCAGTATTTT

j_call: TRBJ2-1
clone_size: -
v_call: TRBV19
d_call: -
cdr3_aa: CASNGPYGEQFF
cdr3_nt: TGTGCCAGTAACGGGCCATACGGTGAGCAGTTCTTC

j_call: TRBJ2-7
clone_size: many
v_call: TRBV6-2/TRBV6-3
d_call: -
cdr3_aa: CASLKLSDRASEQYF
cdr3_nt: TGTGCCAGCCTTAAGCTTAGCGATCGAGCCTCGGAGCAGTACTTC

j_call: TRBJ1-2
clone_size: -
v_call: TRBV12-3/TRBV12-4
d_call: -
cdr3_aa: CASRLGITNYGYTF
cdr3_nt: TGTGCCAGCAGACTAGGCATTACTAACTATGGCTACACCTTC

j_call: TRBJ2-4
clone_size: few
v_call: TRBV5-4
d_call: TRBD2
cdr3_aa: CASSSGTSGSVLAKNIQYF
cdr3_nt: TGTGCCAGCAGCTCCGGGACTAGCGGGAGCGTGCTAGCCAAAAACATTCAGTACTTC

j_call: TRBJ2-7
clone_size: many
v_call: TRBV4-2
d_call: -
cdr3_aa: CASSQEQLSYEQYF
cdr3_nt: TGTGCCAGCAGCCAAGAACAGCTTTCCTACGAGCAGTACTTC

j_call: TRBJ1-2
clone_size: -
v_call: TRBV20-1
d_call: TRBD1
cdr3_aa: CSAPRDRGLANYGYTF
cdr3_nt: TGCAGTGCCCCCCGGGACAGGGGCCTAGCTAACTATGGCTACACCTTC

j_call: TRBJ2-7
clone_size: few
v_call: TRBV2
d_call: -
cdr3_aa: CAEMRGYEQYF
cdr3_nt: TGTGCCGAGATGCGGGGCTACGAGCAGTACTTC

j_call: TRBJ2-7
clone_size: few
v_call: TRBV7-2
d_call: TRBD1
cdr3_aa: CASGKRPDRASYEQYF
cdr3_nt: TGTGCCAGCGGCAAACGCCCGGACAGGGCCTCCTACGAGCAGTACTTC

j_call: TRBJ2-1
clone_size: few
v_call: TRBV27
d_call: TRBD2
cdr3_aa: CASSPPLAGALREQFF
cdr3_nt: TGTGCCAGCAGTCCACCCCTAGCGGGAGCCCTTAGAGAGCAGTTCTTC

j_call: TRBJ2-7
clone_size: -
v_call: TRBV28
d_call: TRBD1
cdr3_aa: CASSSYRQGYYEQYF
cdr3_nt: TGTGCCAGCAGTTCATATCGACAGGGGTACTACGAGCAGTACTTC

j_call: TRBJ1-6
clone_size: -
v_call: TRBV5-1
d_call: TRBD1
cdr3_aa: CASSWDSENSPLHF
cdr3_nt: TGCGCCAGCAGCTGGGACAGTGAGAATTCACCCCTCCACTTT

j_call: TRBJ2-6
clone_size: -
v_call: TRBV20-1
d_call: -
cdr3_aa: CSATNIQEDSGANVLTF
cdr3_nt: TGCAGTGCTACCAATATACAGGAAGACTCTGGGGCCAACGTCCTGACTTTC

j_call: TRBJ2-3
clone_size: -
v_call: TRBV10-3
d_call: -
cdr3_aa: CATALGSTDTQYF
cdr3_nt: TGTGCCACCGCACTGGGGTCCACAGATACGCAGTATTTT

j_call: TRBJ2-4
clone_size: -
v_call: TRBV20-1
d_call: TRBD2
cdr3_aa: CSARASSGRGAKNIQYF
cdr3_nt: TGCAGTGCTAGAGCGTCTAGCGGGAGGGGCGCCAAAAACATTCAGTACTTC

j_call: TRBJ2-5
clone_size: few
v_call: TRBV25-1
d_call: TRBD2
cdr3_aa: CASSSLAGVKETQYF
cdr3_nt: TGTGCCAGCAGTTCCCTAGCGGGAGTCAAAGAGACCCAGTACTTC

j_call: TRBJ2-5
clone_size: few
v_call: TRBV20-1
d_call: TRBD2
cdr3_aa: CSARGPGLAGGEQYF
cdr3_nt: TGCAGTGCTAGAGGACCGGGACTAGCGGGAGGAGAGCAGTACTTC

j_call: TRBJ2-5
clone_size: -
v_call: TRBV5-1
d_call: -
cdr3_aa: CASSLTGMEETQYF
cdr3_nt: TGCGCCAGCAGTCTGACCGGGATGGAAGAGACCCAGTACTTC